The next 30 T cell receptor beta chains were all read from a single sample in a study of blood T cells in healthy people across ages. PCR was performed a second time for about 7 to 11 cycles using a sample-barcoded 5' primer and a J-beta primer mix. From the 5' RACE reads, TCRdb called clonotypes with MiXCR, one entry per CDR3 protein. This table has roughly 800,000 distinct CDR3 sequences, roughly 60% appearing once. Sequenced input: blood. The source is a man younger than 45 in good health.

This chain's CDR3 is CASSSIVTGHEQYF. The CDR3 DNA reads TGTGCCAGCAGCTCCATAGTGACAGGGCACGAGCAGTACTTC. The chain is built from TRBV7-2 and TRBJ2-7; 7 bases line up with TRBD1. V was clipped by 4 bases and J by 5 bases; unmatched bases: 8. The V gene's germline CDR1 is SGHTA and CDR2 FQGNSA. The CDR3 sequence is 14 residues long.

This clonotype has only a few counts. V is TRBV29-1 and J is TRBJ2-5; the D gene is possibly TRBD2 (7 bases). Per the germline V gene, CDR1 is SQVTM and CDR2 is ANQGSEA. The V end was cut by 3 bases, the J end by 0 bases, with 11 bases between. CDR3 length: 14 residues. The CDR3 DNA is TGCAGCGTTGATAAGGGGGGGTACCAAGAGACCCAGTACTTC. Translated: CSVDKGGYQETQYF.

This clonotype has only a few counts. V usage is TRBV5-1 and J usage is TRBJ2-5; D may be TRBD1 (6 bases). Looked up from germline, CDR1 is SGHRS and CDR2 is YFSETQ. CDR3 size: 14 residues. Trimming cost V 2 bases and J 2 bases, with 10 bases left between them. CDR3 protein: CASSLQGEQETQYF. DNA of the CDR3: TGCGCCAGCAGCTTACAGGGAGAGCAAGAGACCCAGTACTTC.

The chain links TRBV20-1 to TRBJ2-3, with 10 bases that match TRBD2. This CDR3 region has 15 residues. The ends lost 3 bases at V and 5 bases at J; junction bases unmatched: 8. The germline CDR1 and CDR2 sequences are DFQATT and SNEGSKA (reference sequence). CDR3 in DNA: TGCAGTGCTAGCCGTCTAGCGGGAGCCCTAGATACGCAGTATTTT. Protein product: CSASRLAGALDTQYF.

The V and J genes are TRBV9 and TRBJ2-5; TRBD1 is a possible D gene (6 bases). Germline values: CDR1 SGDLS, CDR2 YYNGEE. This CDR3 has 14 residues. V shed 3 bases and J shed 0 bases, with 9 bases lying between them. CDR3 region: CASSGTGYQETQYF. CDR3 bases: TGTGCCAGCAGCGGTACAGGGTACCAAGAGACCCAGTACTTC.

CDR3: CASSFTRGGYNEQFF. In DNA, the CDR3 is TGCGCCAGCAGCTTTACTAGAGGAGGGTACAATGAGCAGTTCTTC. This chain joins TRBV5-1 and TRBJ2-1; maybe TRBD2 (6 bases). V was pared by 2 bases and J by 4 bases, with 13 bases between. The CDR3 covers 15 residues. Germline V gene lookup returns CDR1 SGHRS and CDR2 YFSETQ.

The chain uses TRBV20-1 and TRBJ2-4; the D is unclear. The J call may be mistaken, given a closer DNA end match to TRBJ2-7. Per the germline V gene, CDR1 is DFQATT and CDR2 is SNEGSKA (reference sequence). The CDR3 has 12 amino acids. The chain's CDR3 is CSARGTFSEQYF. CDR3 sequence (DNA): TGCAGTGCTAGAGGGACCTTCAGCGAGCAGTACTTC.

The rearrangement links TRBV4-2 to TRBJ2-1, with a tentative D call TRBD2 (5 bases). The germline gives CDR1 LGHNA, CDR2 YNFKEQ. The CDR3 is made up of 13 amino acids. The germline V and J ends were trimmed by 4 bases and 7 bases, with 11 bases remaining between them. CDR3 residues: CASSPAGGNEQFF. DNA for the CDR3: TGTGCCAGCAGCCCCGCCGGCGGGAATGAGCAGTTCTTC.

The rearrangement joins TRBV20-1 to TRBJ2-5; D is perhaps TRBD1 or TRBD2 (6 bases each). The germline V gene has CDR1 DFQATT and CDR2 SNEGSKA (reference sequence). The CDR3 has 12 amino acids. This CDR3 is CRAVTGAETQYF. DNA for the CDR3: TGCAGGGCTGTCACGGGGGCCGAGACCCAGTACTTC.

Turning to this clonotype: At one boundary the junction diverges from the germline segment, which might be a read error. In nucleotides, the CDR3 is TGTGTCAGCAGCCAAGAGGCCCCTGCTAGCGGGAGGTACAATGAGCAGTTCTTC. Its protein product is CVSSQEAPASGRYNEQFF. The chain joins TRBV4-2 to TRBJ2-1; 11 bases align to TRBD2. The CDR3 covers 18 residues. CDR1 is LGHNA, CDR2 YNFKEQ, per germline.

V and J are TRBV4-1 and TRBJ2-5; 10 bases agree with TRBD2. Germline CDR1 reads MGHRA; CDR2 reads YSYEKL. CDR3 length equals 16 residues. The trim removed 0 bases at V and 7 bases at J, leaving 8 bases unmatched. The CDR3 here is CASSQDPSGGSGTQYF. The CDR3 nucleotides read TGCGCCAGCAGCCAAGATCCTAGCGGGGGCTCGGGGACCCAGTACTTC.

As concerns this clonotype: Being one base from a much bigger clone, this may be a read error. The chain joins TRBV20-1 to TRBJ1-4; D gene unclear. Trimming pared 5 bases from V and 7 bases from J, leaving 14 bases between. The germline V gene has CDR1 DFQATT and CDR2 SNEGSKA (reference sequence). The CDR3 is 13 residues long. The CDR3 DNA sequence: TGCAGTGCTGATGACAAGACAAGTGAAAAACTGTTTTTT. This codes for CSADDKTSEKLFF.

The gene calls are TRBV27 and TRBJ2-3; TRBD2 matches at 12 bases. Germline CDR1 and CDR2: MNHEY and SMNVEV (reference sequence). The junction had 5 bases not matched to a gene; V was cut back by 8 bases and J by 5 bases. This CDR3 region has 14 residues. The CDR3 loop is CASGLAGGEDTQYF. CDR3 in DNA: TGTGCCAGCGGGCTAGCGGGGGGGGAAGATACGCAGTATTTT.

This clonotype was found once. The rearrangement links TRBV20-1 to TRBJ2-5, with TRBD1 identical over 7 bases. CDR1 is DFQATT, CDR2 SNEGSKA, per germline (reference sequence). V was clipped by 5 bases and J by 4 bases; unmatched bases: 7. The CDR3 spans 13 residues. CDR3 coding DNA: TGCAGTGCTCCCGACAGGGTGGGAGAGACCCAGTACTTC. This codes for CSAPDRVGETQYF.

The rearrangement links TRBV28 to TRBJ1-4; a weak D match, TRBD1 (5 bases). Trimming removed 1 base from V and 0 bases from J, with 12 bases in between. Germline V lookup: CDR1 MDHEN, CDR2 SYDVKM. The CDR3 is 17 amino acids. DNA for the CDR3: TGTGCCAGCAGTTTATCGGGGCAGGCTACAACTAATGAAAAACTGTTTTTT. Translating gives CASSLSGQATTNEKLFF.

V and J are TRBV7-2 and TRBJ1-2, with 10 bases matching TRBD1. CDR1 is SGHTA, CDR2 FQGNSA, per germline. V trimming: 5 bases; J trimming: 8 bases; junction bases outside the gene matches: 8. This CDR3 contains 14 residues. The CDR3 DNA is TGTGCCAGCAGCCCTACGGGACAGGGGCGAGGCTACACCTTC. Translation: CASSPTGQGRGYTF.

V is TRBV7-8 and J is TRBJ2-1; TRBD2 aligns across 11 bases. CDR1 and CDR2 (germline): SGHVS, FQNEAQ. The CDR3 is 11 amino acids. V gave up 5 bases and J gave up 14 bases; unmatched junction bases: 2. The CDR3 is CASSQGLAEFF. The CDR3 nucleotides read TGTGCCAGCAGCCAGGGACTAGCGGAGTTCTTC.

The chain couples TRBV20-1 to TRBJ2-7; D is possibly TRBD2 (6 bases). The better agreement between TRBJ2-5 and the DNA end casts doubt on the J call. The CDR3 spans 15 residues. Germline CDR1 and CDR2: DFQATT and SNEGSKA (reference sequence). The DNA of the CDR3 is TGCAGTGCTAGCCCCCCCGAAGCGGGCGAAGAGACCCAGTACTTC. Its protein product is CSASPPEAGEETQYF.

This clonotype has a handful of counts. The V call is TRBV12-3 or TRBV12-4, the J call TRBJ1-5; 7 bases are shared with TRBD1. The J segment lost 7 bases and the V segment lost 1 base, leaving 4 bases of the junction unmatched. The CDR3 spans 14 residues. CDR3 DNA: TGTGCCAGCAGTTTAGGGCAGGGGGTGCAGCCCCAGCATTTT. Translated, it gives CASSLGQGVQPQHF.

This clonotype appeared a few times. The chain has TRBV24-1 and TRBJ2-2, with no clear D. CDR3 length: 13 residues. The ends were cut back, 3 bases at V and 5 bases at J, with 6 bases in the middle. From germline, CDR1 is KGHDR and CDR2 SFDVKD. This CDR3 is CATSDAWTGELFF. DNA of the CDR3: TGTGCCACCAGTGATGCGTGGACCGGGGAGCTGTTTTTT.

The chain has TRBV20-1 and TRBJ1-2; no definite D call. Germline loops: CDR1 DFQATT, CDR2 SNEGSKA (reference sequence). V lost 0 bases to trimming and J lost 3 bases, with 17 bases between them. There are 16 residues in the CDR3. CDR3 nucleotides: TGCAGTGCTAGAGATATCTCAGGTGGCGCGGACTATGGCTACACCTTC. Encoded protein: CSARDISGGADYGYTF.

In this sample, this clonotype turned up a few times. This chain joins TRBV20-1 and TRBJ2-3; D uncertain. V shed 0 bases and J shed 1 base, with 5 bases lying between them. Per germline, CDR1 DFQATT and CDR2 SNEGSKA (reference sequence). This CDR3 region has 13 residues. CDR3 DNA sequence: TGCAGTGCTAGAGAGGGCGGCACAGATACGCAGTATTTT. Translated: CSAREGGTDTQYF.

This clonotype was seen a single time. The chain joins TRBV29-1 to TRBJ2-4, with a weak D call TRBD2 (6 bases). The V gene's germline CDR1 is SQVTM and CDR2 ANQGSEA. The CDR3 totals 11 residues. Trimming took off 5 bases at V and 13 bases at J, with 15 bases between the two ends. The CDR3 reads CSVTTPGEQYF. The CDR3 region has the DNA TGCAGCGTTACAACTCCGGGGGAGCAGTACTTC.

The chain couples TRBV20-1 to TRBJ1-5, with 9 positions matching TRBD1. CDR1 DFQATT and CDR2 SNEGSKA come from the germline V gene (reference sequence). With V trimmed by 3 bases and J by 9 bases, 12 bases remained unmatched. The CDR3 is 15 residues long. The CDR3 nucleotides read TGCAGTGCTAGCCCAACCGGGACAGGGTTTCGGCCCCAGCATTTT. It codes for CSASPTGTGFRPQHF.

The chain uses TRBV10-3 and TRBJ2-3; either TRBD1 or TRBD2 may fit D (6 bases each). V lost 6 bases to trimming and J lost 1 base, with 14 bases between them. From germline, CDR1 is ENHRY and CDR2 SYGVKD. The CDR3 consists of 15 residues. CDR3 sequence reads: CAISWNREGTDTQYF. The CDR3 DNA reads TGTGCCATCAGCTGGAACAGGGAGGGCACAGATACGCAGTATTTT.

The chain couples TRBV3-1 to TRBJ2-5, with a weak D call TRBD1 (6 bases). This CDR3 spans 13 amino acids. The germline V and J ends were trimmed by 7 bases and 5 bases, with 14 bases remaining between them. The V gene's germline CDR1 is LGHDT and CDR2 YNNKEL (reference sequence). The CDR3 spells CASNPPGVETQYF. The DNA of the CDR3 is TGTGCCAGCAACCCTCCAGGGGTGGAGACCCAGTACTTC.

The chain has TRBV12-3 or TRBV12-4 and TRBJ2-3; D is possibly TRBD1 (6 bases). The CDR3 is made up of 14 amino acids. The V gene lost 5 bases and the J gene lost 3 bases, with 12 bases spanning the gap. In DNA form, the CDR3 reads TGTGCCAGCAGTCCTTACAGGGCGACAGATACGCAGTATTTT. It is translated as CASSPYRATDTQYF.

This clonotype was detected only a few times. The chain has TRBV12-3 or TRBV12-4 and TRBJ1-1; 7 nucleotides agree with TRBD1. This CDR3 comprises 14 residues. The V segment lost 4 bases and the J segment 0 bases; nucleotides outside the gene matches: 2. This CDR3 is CASSSTGMNTEAFF. As DNA, the CDR3 is TGTGCCAGCAGTTCGACAGGGATGAACACTGAAGCTTTCTTT.

The chain joins TRBV20-1 to TRBJ2-4, with TRBD2 identical over 9 bases. The better agreement between TRBJ2-7 and the DNA end casts doubt on the J call. The CDR3 is 15 residues long. Germline V gene data show CDR1 as DFQATT and CDR2 as SNEGSKA (reference sequence). In DNA form, the CDR3 reads TGCAGTGCTAGTTCTAGCGGGGTTGGGGCCTACGAGCAGTACTTC. As protein: CSASSSGVGAYEQYF.

This sequence joins TRBV25-1 and TRBJ1-1, with D hard to call. CDR3 length equals 14 residues. The germline V gene has CDR1 MGHDK and CDR2 SYGVNS. The V and J ends lost 2 bases and 1 base respectively, with 8 bases between them. DNA for the CDR3: TGTGCCAGCAGTGAAGCCCGGGGGAACACTGAAGCTTTCTTT. It translates to CASSEARGNTEAFF.